This T cell receptor beta chain was sequenced in a study of PD-1 blockade in classical Hodgkin lymphoma. The patients all showed relapse after autologous stem cell transplantation, while their brentuximab vedotin exposure varied. From thawed PBMCs, magnetic negative selection was used to isolate the CD8+ T cells. Clones were read by immunoSEQ multiplex PCR, and TCRdb kept only the in-frame ones, dropping some. The profile shows fewer than 3,500 clones, roughly 80% of them singletons. Specimen: CD8+ T cells from blood, collected at baseline. These receptors were collected from a human donor with classical Hodgkin lymphoma.

V usage is TRBV5-5 and J usage is TRBJ1-1; 7 bases are shared with TRBD1. V was pared by 0 bases and J by 1 base, with 6 bases of the junction left unmatched. CDR1 and CDR2 (germline): SGHKS, YYEKEE (reference sequence). The CDR3 runs 16 residues. The chain's CDR3 is CASSLEQGNANTEAFF. The CDR3 bases are TGTGCCAGCAGCTTGGAACAGGGGAATGCGAACACTGAAGCTTTCTTT. Variable domain in full (rest from reference TRBV5-5 and TRBJ1-1): DAGVTQSPTHLIKTRGQQVTLRCSPISGHKSVSWYQQVLGQGPQFIFQYYEKEERGRGNFPDRFSARQFPNYSSELNVNALLLGDSALYLCASSLEQGNANTEAFFGQGTRLTVV.